This T cell receptor (beta chain) was sequenced during a study of CD8+ T cells in alopecia areata. Specimens obtained from alopecia areata patients comprised lesional scalp punch biopsies and peripheral blood. Study results and caveats: Lesional scalp, especially alopecia totalis/universalis, showed higher clonality than normal scalp. Among the cells sequenced in scalp samples are also the resident alphabeta T cells of normal skin.

Comment on this clone: Its antigen is currently unknown.

Deletions cut 5 bases from V and 4 bases from J, with 13 bases between. The germline V gene encodes CDR1 MNHEY and CDR2 SVGAGI. The CDR3 sequence is 14 residues long. In each case, RNA was isolated and then reverse transcribed into cDNA as the sequencing template. This table comes from immunoSEQ multiplex PCR, and its TCRdb copy is limited to in-frame clones, with some not included. Of tens of thousands of clones in the sample, around 80% were seen once. The origin of this receptor is a human donor with alopecia areata. Sequenced sample: NKG2D-low CD8+ T cells sorted from blood. V gene TRBV6-5 combines with J gene TRBJ2-3, with D tentatively TRBD1 (6 bases). DNA for the CDR3: TGTGCCAGCAGTACAGGGAACGGGCCAGATACGCAGTATTTT. Amino acids: CASSTGNGPDTQYF.